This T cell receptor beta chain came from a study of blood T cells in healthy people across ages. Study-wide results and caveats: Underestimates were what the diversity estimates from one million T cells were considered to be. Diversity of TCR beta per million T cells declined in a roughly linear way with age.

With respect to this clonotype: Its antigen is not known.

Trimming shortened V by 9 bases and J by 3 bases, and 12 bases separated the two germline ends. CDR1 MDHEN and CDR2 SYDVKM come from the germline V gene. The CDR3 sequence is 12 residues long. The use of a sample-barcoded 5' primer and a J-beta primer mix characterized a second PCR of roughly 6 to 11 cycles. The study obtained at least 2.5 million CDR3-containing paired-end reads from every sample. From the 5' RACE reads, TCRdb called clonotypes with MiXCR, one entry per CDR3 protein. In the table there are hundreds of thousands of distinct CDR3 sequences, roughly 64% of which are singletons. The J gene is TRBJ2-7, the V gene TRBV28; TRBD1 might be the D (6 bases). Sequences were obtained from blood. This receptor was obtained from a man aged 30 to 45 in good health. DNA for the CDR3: TGTGCCAGTGCGCAGGGGCGCTACGAGCAGTACTTC. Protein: CASAQGRYEQYF. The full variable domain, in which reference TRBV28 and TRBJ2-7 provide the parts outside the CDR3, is DVKVTQSSRYLVKRTGEKVFLECVQDMDHENMFWYRQDPGLGLRLIYFSYDVKMKEKGDIPEGYSVSREKKERFSLILESASTNQTSMYLCASAQGRYEQYFGPGTRLTVT.